These T cell receptor beta chains were read from a single sample in a study of blood T cell repertoires in COVID-19. The method was immunoSEQ multiplex PCR; TCRdb's version includes in-frame clones alone and lacks a portion of them. The sample lists about 41,000 clones; 76% were seen once. The sample comprised peripheral blood. The receptors were sampled from an older man with acute or convalescent COVID-19. Each CDR3 is given with its conserved first and last residue. The D gene is left open where the match is weak. Size tells how often a clone was seen (once, few, many) or the class of an expanded clone, and some rows leave it out.

len	d_gene	v_gene	j_gene	abundance	CDR3nt	CDR3aa
14	.	TRBV7-8	TRBJ1-2	.	TGTGCCAGCAGCTTAGGGGGCCATCCTGCAGGCTACACCTTC	CASSLGGHPAGYTF
14	.	TRBV9	TRBJ1-1	.	TGTGCCAGCAGCGTAAATATCGGGAACACTGAAGCTTTCTTT	CASSVNIGNTEAFF
14	TRBD2	TRBV6-5	TRBJ2-3	.	TGTGCCAGCAGCTCTAGCGGAGGCACAGATACGCAGTATTTT	CASSSSGGTDTQYF
13	.	TRBV7-9	TRBJ1-2	.	TGTGCCAGCAGCTTAGATACAGTATATGGCTACACCTTC	CASSLDTVYGYTF
14	.	TRBV9	TRBJ1-1	.	TGTGCCAGCAGCGTACAACCCGGGAACACTGAAGCTTTCTTT	CASSVQPGNTEAFF
12	.	TRBV11-3	TRBJ1-1	.	TGTGCCAGCAGCGACGGAGACACTGAAGCTTTCTTT	CASSDGDTEAFF
14	.	TRBV7-3	TRBJ1-6	many	TGTGCCAGCAGCTTAGGCCAGACCGGGACACCCCTCCACTTT	CASSLGQTGTPLHF
11	TRBD2	TRBV20-1	TRBJ2-1	.	TGCAGTGCTACCTCCGGGACTATCGTGTTCTTC	CSATSGTIVFF
13	.	TRBV2	TRBJ1-6	.	TGTGCCAGCAGCGTTTCAAGCGTTTCACCCCTCCACTTT	CASSVSSVSPLHF
14	.	TRBV10-1	TRBJ2-1	.	TGCGCCAGCAGTGGAGGTGGCGCCTACAATGAGCAGTTCTTC	CASSGGGAYNEQFF
17	TRBD2	TRBV7-9	TRBJ2-2	.	TGTGCCAGCAGGCGCGGGACTAGCGGGAGTTCAACCGGGGAGCTGTTTTTT	CASRRGTSGSSTGELFF
13	.	TRBV19	TRBJ1-2	.	TGTGCCAGTAGCAGACAGGACCACTATGGCTACACCTTC	CASSRQDHYGYTF
15	TRBD1	TRBV5-1	TRBJ2-2	.	TGCGCCAGCAGCTTGGGGACAGGGGTAACCGGGGAGCTGTTTTTT	CASSLGTGVTGELFF
12	.	TRBV29-1	TRBJ1-2	.	TGCAGCGACTTTGACAGCGCATATGGCTACACCTTC	CSDFDSAYGYTF
14	.	TRBV7-2	TRBJ2-2	.	TGTGCCAGCAGCTTGGACAGAATTGGGGGGGAGCTGTTTTTT	CASSLDRIGGELFF
17	.	TRBV30	TRBJ1-5	.	TGTGCCTGGAGTGTACGGAGCAGCTTTTACCTCAATCAGCCCCAGCATTTT	CAWSVRSSFYLNQPQHF
13	.	TRBV24-1	TRBJ1-5	.	TGTGCCACCAGTGGACGGGACAATCAGCCCCAGCATTTT	CATSGRDNQPQHF
15	TRBD2	TRBV9	TRBJ2-5	.	TGTGCCAGCAGCAATGCCGGGACTAGTATGGAGACCCAGTACTTC	CASSNAGTSMETQYF
15	TRBD1	TRBV7-8	TRBJ1-2	.	TGTGCCAGCAGCCGAGACAGGGGTAGGGGCTATGGCTACACCTTC	CASSRDRGRGYGYTF
15	TRBD2	TRBV11-2	TRBJ2-3	.	TGTGCCAGCAGCTTACTAGCGGGAGCGTCAGATACGCAGTATTTT	CASSLLAGASDTQYF
14	TRBD2	TRBV10-1	TRBJ2-2	.	TGCGCCAGGCGGACTAGCGATCGCACCGGGGAGCTGTTTTTT	CARRTSDRTGELFF
16	TRBD2	TRBV5-1	TRBJ2-1	.	TGCGCCAGCAGCTTCTTAGCGGGAAGCTCCTACAATGAGCAGTTCTTC	CASSFLAGSSYNEQFF
15	.	TRBV11-3	TRBJ2-1	few	TGTGCCAGCAGCTTAGGCACAGGGAGGGACAATGAGCAGTTCTTC	CASSLGTGRDNEQFF
13	.	TRBV3-1/TRBV3-2	TRBJ2-7	.	TGTGCCAGCAGCGGACTACTCAGTTCGGGGCAGTACTTC	CASSGLLSSGQYF
15	TRBD2	TRBV2	TRBJ2-5	.	TGTGCCAGCAGTGGGTTCGGCGGGGGGGGAGAGACCCAGTACTTC	CASSGFGGGGETQYF
14	.	TRBV9	TRBJ1-1	.	TGTGCCAGCAGCGTAGACCCAGGTTGGACTGAAGCTTTCTTT	CASSVDPGWTEAFF
15	TRBD2	TRBV5-1	TRBJ2-5	.	TGCGCCAGCAGCCCAGGCGGGGGGCCCCAAGAGACCCAGTACTTC	CASSPGGGPQETQYF
16	TRBD2	TRBV5-4	TRBJ2-1	few	TGTGCCAGCAGCTTCCCCGGGACTAGCAGCTACAATGAGCAGTTCTTC	CASSFPGTSSYNEQFF
15	TRBD1	TRBV5-1	TRBJ1-1	.	TGCGCCAGCAGCTGGGGACAGACTATGAACACTGAAGCTTTCTTT	CASSWGQTMNTEAFF
15	.	TRBV6-5	TRBJ1-1	.	TGTGCCAGCAGTTACTCGTCCCCCTACCCCACTGAAGCTTTCTTT	CASSYSSPYPTEAFF
14	TRBD1	TRBV19	TRBJ1-2	.	TGTGCCAGTAGGGCTACAGGGGCCTCCTTAGGCTACACCTTC	CASRATGASLGYTF
16	TRBD2	TRBV7-3	TRBJ2-3	.	TGTGCCAGCAGCGGAGGGCTAGCGGGGACCACAGATACGCAGTATTTT	CASSGGLAGTTDTQYF
16	.	TRBV11-2	TRBJ2-2	.	TGTGCCAGCAGCTTAGATCAAGCGCCCAACACCGGGGAGCTGTTTTTT	CASSLDQAPNTGELFF